The entry that follows covers one T cell receptor (beta chain) sequence. Its recognized antigen is unknown. The record has no base qualities; no much larger clone is one base away. This sample is drawn from a study of control samples from healthy donors and cancer patients (dated by TCRdb to about 2020). The library was made by the immunoSEQ multiplex PCR assay. Drawn from immuneACCESS, this table holds only the in-frame rearrangements with V and J called that TCRdb kept. Clones are partly lost; checked studies trace under half to an unresolved V gene and leave the rest unexplained. Recorded for this sample are over 200,000 clones; over 70% of them occurred a single time. 13% of the sample belongs to the ten largest clones. The germline V gene specifies SGHRS as CDR1 and YFSETQ as CDR2. From the cysteine through the phenylalanine, the CDR3 covers 15 amino acids. The sequence is cut down to CDR3 DNA, 45 bases in frame from base 1. The germline V end is reduced by 2 bases and the J end by 4 bases; junction bases left unmatched: 4.

The TCR originated in a woman in her sixties or seventies with lung cancer. Here the chain combines TRBV5-1 and TRBJ2-1, with 9 bases in between that match TRBD1. Sequencing input: PBMCs. The DNA is TGCGCCAGCAGCTTTACAGGGGGCGAATACAATGAGCAGTTCTTC. This gives the protein CASSFTGGEYNEQFF.